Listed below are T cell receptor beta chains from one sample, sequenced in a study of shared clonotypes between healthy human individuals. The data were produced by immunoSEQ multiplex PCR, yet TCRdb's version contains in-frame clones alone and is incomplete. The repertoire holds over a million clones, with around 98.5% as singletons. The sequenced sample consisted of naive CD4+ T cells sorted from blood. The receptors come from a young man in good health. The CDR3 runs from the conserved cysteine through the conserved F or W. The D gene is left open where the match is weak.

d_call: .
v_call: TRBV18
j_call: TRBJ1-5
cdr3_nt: TGTGCCAGCTCACATAATACGGCGATAGTAGGTCAGCCCCAGCATTTT
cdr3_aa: CASSHNTAIVGQPQHF

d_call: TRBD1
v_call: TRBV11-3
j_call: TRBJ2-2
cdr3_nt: TGTGCCAGCAGCCCACAGTACAGGGGAAGGAATAAGAGGGAGCTGTTTTTT
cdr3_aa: CASSPQYRGRNKRELFF

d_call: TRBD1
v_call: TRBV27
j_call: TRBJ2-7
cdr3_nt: TGTGCCAGCAGTTTATCTGGGACAGGGTATTCTAGCGAGCAGTACTTC
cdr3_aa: CASSLSGTGYSSEQYF

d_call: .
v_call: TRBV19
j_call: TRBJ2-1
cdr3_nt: TGTGCCAGTAGTATAGCAGACAGGCCCTACAATGAGCAGTTCTTC
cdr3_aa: CASSIADRPYNEQFF

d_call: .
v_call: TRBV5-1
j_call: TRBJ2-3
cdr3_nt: TGCGCCAGCAGCAAGGCAGGGCCAGATACGCAGTATTTT
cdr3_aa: CASSKAGPDTQYF

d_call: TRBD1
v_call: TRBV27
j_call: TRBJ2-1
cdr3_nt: TGTGCCAGCAGTTTGCTCGACAGGGGACCCTACAATGAGCAGTTCTTC
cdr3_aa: CASSLLDRGPYNEQFF

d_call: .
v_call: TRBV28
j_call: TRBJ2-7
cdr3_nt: TGTGCCAGCAGAACAGCCCCGGGATGGGAGCAGTACTTC
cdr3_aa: CASRTAPGWEQYF

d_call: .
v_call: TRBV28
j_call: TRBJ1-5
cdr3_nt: TGTGCCAGCAGTTTACCCCCTAATCAGCCCCAGCATTTT
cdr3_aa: CASSLPPNQPQHF

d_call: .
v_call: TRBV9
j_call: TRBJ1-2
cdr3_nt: TGTGCCAGCAGGATGCAAGGGAACTATGGCTACACCTTC
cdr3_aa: CASRMQGNYGYTF

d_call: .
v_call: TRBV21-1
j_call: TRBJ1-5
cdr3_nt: TGTGCCCGCTCAATGGAGGGGGCGGTCAAGCCCCAGCATTTT
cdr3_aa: CARSMEGAVKPQHF